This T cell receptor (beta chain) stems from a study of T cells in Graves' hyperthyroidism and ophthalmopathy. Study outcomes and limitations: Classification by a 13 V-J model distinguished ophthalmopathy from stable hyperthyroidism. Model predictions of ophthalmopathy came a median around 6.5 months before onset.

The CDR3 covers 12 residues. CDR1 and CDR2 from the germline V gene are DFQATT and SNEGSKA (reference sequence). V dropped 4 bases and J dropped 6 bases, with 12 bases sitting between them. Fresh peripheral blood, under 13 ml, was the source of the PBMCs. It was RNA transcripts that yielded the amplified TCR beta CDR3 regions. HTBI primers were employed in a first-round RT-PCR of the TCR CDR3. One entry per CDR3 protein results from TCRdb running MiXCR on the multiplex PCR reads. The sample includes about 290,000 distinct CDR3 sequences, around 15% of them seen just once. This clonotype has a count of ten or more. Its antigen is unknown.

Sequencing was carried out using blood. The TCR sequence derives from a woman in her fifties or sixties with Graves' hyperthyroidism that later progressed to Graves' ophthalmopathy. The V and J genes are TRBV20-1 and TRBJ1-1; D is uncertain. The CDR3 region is CSAKPPPAEAFF. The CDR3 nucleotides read TGCAGTGCTAAACCCCCCCCGGCTGAAGCTTTCTTT.